This is a list of T cell receptor beta chains from one sample in a study of CD8+CD57+ T cells in acquired aplastic anemia. TCRdb called the reads again in MiXCR, with one record for every CDR3 protein. The table lists approximately 130,000 distinct CDR3 sequences, about 40% of them singletons. Sequenced material: sorted CD4+, CD8+, or CD8+CD57+ T cells (not recorded which) from PBMCs. The source is a human donor with aplastic anemia. Each CDR3 is given with its conserved first and last residue. The D gene is left open where the match is weak. Part of the rows lack a size; the others show once, few, many or a class for expanded clones.

v_gene: TRBV2; abundance: -; j_gene: TRBJ2-2; d_gene: TRBD1; CDR3nt: TGTGCCAGCGCTAGACCGGGACAGCCTTCGTGGGACGGGGAGCTGTTTTTT; CDR3aa: CASARPGQPSWDGELFF
v_gene: TRBV2; abundance: few; j_gene: TRBJ2-7; d_gene: -; CDR3nt: TGTGCCAGCAGTGAATACCCCGGACAGACCTACGAGCAGTACTTC; CDR3aa: CASSEYPGQTYEQYF
v_gene: TRBV5-6; abundance: many; j_gene: TRBJ2-5; d_gene: -; CDR3nt: TGTGCCAGCAGCTTAGCGATGACTCGACAAGAGACCCAGTACTTC; CDR3aa: CASSLAMTRQETQYF
v_gene: TRBV20-1; abundance: -; j_gene: TRBJ2-7; d_gene: -; CDR3nt: TGCAGTGCTAGAGATCCGGCAGGACCCTCCTACGAGCAGTACTTC; CDR3aa: CSARDPAGPSYEQYF
v_gene: TRBV27; abundance: -; j_gene: TRBJ2-1; d_gene: -; CDR3nt: TGTGCCAGCAGTTTAAGCGGACAGAAAATTAATCAGTTCTTC; CDR3aa: CASSLSGQKINQFF
v_gene: TRBV6-2/TRBV6-3; abundance: few; j_gene: TRBJ2-3; d_gene: -; CDR3nt: TGTGCCAGCAGTTACTCGGGGCGGTCAAAGGGTTTTAGCACAGATACGCAGTATTTT; CDR3aa: CASSYSGRSKGFSTDTQYF
v_gene: TRBV2; abundance: -; j_gene: TRBJ2-5; d_gene: TRBD2; CDR3nt: TGTGCCAGCAGTGGGGGACTAGCGGGAGAGACCCAGTACTTC; CDR3aa: CASSGGLAGETQYF
v_gene: TRBV20-1; abundance: many; j_gene: TRBJ2-2; d_gene: -; CDR3nt: TGCAGTGCCCCTCAGAACACCGGGGAGCTGTTTTTT; CDR3aa: CSAPQNTGELFF
v_gene: TRBV19; abundance: -; j_gene: TRBJ1-5; d_gene: -; CDR3nt: TGTGCCAGTAGTACCTCCGGCTCCAATCAGCCCCAGCATTTT; CDR3aa: CASSTSGSNQPQHF
v_gene: TRBV25-1; abundance: -; j_gene: TRBJ1-2; d_gene: -; CDR3nt: TGTGCCAGCAGCGTTTCACACCTGGACTACACCTTC; CDR3aa: CASSVSHLDYTF
v_gene: TRBV15; abundance: -; j_gene: TRBJ1-3; d_gene: TRBD1; CDR3nt: TGTGCTAGAGATGCCGGGACAGCTGGAAACACCATATATTTT; CDR3aa: CARDAGTAGNTIYF
v_gene: TRBV28; abundance: few; j_gene: TRBJ1-2; d_gene: -; CDR3nt: TGTGCCAGCAGAACCCCGAGGGGTGGCTATGGCTACACCTTC; CDR3aa: CASRTPRGGYGYTF
v_gene: TRBV12-3/TRBV12-4; abundance: many; j_gene: TRBJ1-2; d_gene: -; CDR3nt: TGTGCCAGCAGTACCGTCGGGACTACTAACTATGGCTACACCTTC; CDR3aa: CASSTVGTTNYGYTF
v_gene: TRBV19; abundance: many; j_gene: TRBJ2-3; d_gene: -; CDR3nt: TGTGCCAGTAGTATATACGCCCCAGATACGCAGTATTTT; CDR3aa: CASSIYAPDTQYF
v_gene: TRBV20-1; abundance: many; j_gene: TRBJ2-6; d_gene: -; CDR3nt: TGCAGTGCTAGAGATGCAAGGGAATCCCCTGGGGCCAACGTCCTGACTTTC; CDR3aa: CSARDARESPGANVLTF
v_gene: TRBV14; abundance: many; j_gene: TRBJ2-2; d_gene: -; CDR3nt: TGTGCCAGCAGCCAAGTGGGGACAACGAACACCGGGGAGCTGTTTTTT; CDR3aa: CASSQVGTTNTGELFF
v_gene: TRBV19; abundance: many; j_gene: TRBJ2-3; d_gene: -; CDR3nt: TGTGCCAGTAGTTCTCCGCAGGGGGATACGCAGTATTTT; CDR3aa: CASSSPQGDTQYF
v_gene: TRBV4-1; abundance: few; j_gene: TRBJ1-1; d_gene: TRBD1; CDR3nt: TGCGCCAGCAGCCAAGATCCAGCCTGGGACAGGGGTTATTGGTCTGGAGCTTTCTTT; CDR3aa: CASSQDPAWDRGYWSGAFF
v_gene: TRBV19; abundance: many; j_gene: TRBJ2-1; d_gene: TRBD2; CDR3nt: TGTGCCAGTAACCTACTAGCGGGGGGAAGTAATGAGCAGTTCTTC; CDR3aa: CASNLLAGGSNEQFF
v_gene: TRBV10-1; abundance: -; j_gene: TRBJ1-5; d_gene: -; CDR3nt: TGCGCCAGCAGTGAGTCTAGGAATGAGGCTCAGCCCCAGCATTTT; CDR3aa: CASSESRNEAQPQHF